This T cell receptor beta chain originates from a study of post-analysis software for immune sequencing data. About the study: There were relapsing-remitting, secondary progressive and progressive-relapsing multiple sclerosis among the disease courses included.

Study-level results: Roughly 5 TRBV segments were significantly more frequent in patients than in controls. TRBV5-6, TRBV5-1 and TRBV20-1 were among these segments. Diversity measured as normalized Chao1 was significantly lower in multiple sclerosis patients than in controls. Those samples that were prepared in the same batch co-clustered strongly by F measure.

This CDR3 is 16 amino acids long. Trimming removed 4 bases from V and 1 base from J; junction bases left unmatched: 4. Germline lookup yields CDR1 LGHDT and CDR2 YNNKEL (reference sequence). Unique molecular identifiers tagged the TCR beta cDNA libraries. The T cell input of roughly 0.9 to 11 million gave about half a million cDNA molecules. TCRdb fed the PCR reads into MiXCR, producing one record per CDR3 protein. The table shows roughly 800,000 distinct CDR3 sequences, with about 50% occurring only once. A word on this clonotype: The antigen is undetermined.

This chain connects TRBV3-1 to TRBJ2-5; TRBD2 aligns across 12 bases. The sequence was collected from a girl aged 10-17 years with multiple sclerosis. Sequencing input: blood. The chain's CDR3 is CASSLWTSGVQETQYF. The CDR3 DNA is TGTGCCAGCAGCCTTTGGACTAGCGGGGTCCAAGAGACCCAGTACTTC.